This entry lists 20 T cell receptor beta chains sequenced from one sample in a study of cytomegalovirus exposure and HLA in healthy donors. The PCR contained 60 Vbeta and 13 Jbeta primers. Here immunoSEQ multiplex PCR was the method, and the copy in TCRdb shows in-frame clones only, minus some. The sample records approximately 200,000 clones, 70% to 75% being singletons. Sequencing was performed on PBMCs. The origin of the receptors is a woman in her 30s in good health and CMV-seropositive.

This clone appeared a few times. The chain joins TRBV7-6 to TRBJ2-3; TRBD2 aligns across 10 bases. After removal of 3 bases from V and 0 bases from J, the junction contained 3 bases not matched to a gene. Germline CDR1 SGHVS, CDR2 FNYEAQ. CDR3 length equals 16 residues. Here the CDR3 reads CASSFEAGGSTDTQYF. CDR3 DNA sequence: TGTGCCAGCAGCTTTGAAGCGGGAGGGAGCACAGATACGCAGTATTTT.

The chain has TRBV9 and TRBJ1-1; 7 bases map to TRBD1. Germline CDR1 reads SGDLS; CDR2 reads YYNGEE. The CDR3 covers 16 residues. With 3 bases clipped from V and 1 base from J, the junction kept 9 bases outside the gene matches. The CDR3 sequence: CASSAAGGGQNTEAFF. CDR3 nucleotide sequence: TGTGCCAGCAGCGCTGCAGGGGGAGGTCAGAACACTGAAGCTTTCTTT. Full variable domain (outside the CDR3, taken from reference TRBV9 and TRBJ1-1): DSGVTQTPKHLITATGQRVTLRCSPRSGDLSVYWYQQSLDQGLQFLIQYYNGEERAKGNILERFSAQQFPDLHSELNLSSLELGDSALYFCASSAAGGGQNTEAFFGQGTRLTVV.

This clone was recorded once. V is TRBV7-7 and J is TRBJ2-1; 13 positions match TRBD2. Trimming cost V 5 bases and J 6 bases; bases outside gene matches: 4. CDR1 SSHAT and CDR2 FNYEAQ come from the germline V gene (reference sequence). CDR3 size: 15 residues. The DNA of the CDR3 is TGTGCCAGCAGCGTGGGACTAGCGGGAATCAATGAGCAGTTCTTC. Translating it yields CASSVGLAGINEQFF. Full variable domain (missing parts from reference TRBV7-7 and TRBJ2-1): GAGVSQSPRYKVTKRGQDVTLRCDPISSHATLYWYQQALGQGPEFLTYFNYEAQPDKSGLPSDRFSAERPEGSISTLTIQRTEQRDSAMYRCASSVGLAGINEQFFGPGTRLTVL.

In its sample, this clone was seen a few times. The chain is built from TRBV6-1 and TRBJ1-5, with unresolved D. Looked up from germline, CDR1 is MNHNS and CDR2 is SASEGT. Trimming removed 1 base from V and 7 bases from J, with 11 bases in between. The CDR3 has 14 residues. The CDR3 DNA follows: TGTGCCAGCAGTGAAGGCCAGGTTTGGCAGCCCCAGCATTTT. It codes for CASSEGQVWQPQHF.

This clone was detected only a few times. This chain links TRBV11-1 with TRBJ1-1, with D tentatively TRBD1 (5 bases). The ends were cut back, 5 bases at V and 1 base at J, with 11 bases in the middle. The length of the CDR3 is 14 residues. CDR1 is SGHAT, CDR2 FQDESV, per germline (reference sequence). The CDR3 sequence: CASSPLGGNTEAFF. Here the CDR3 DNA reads TGTGCCAGCAGCCCCCTGGGGGGGAACACTGAAGCTTTCTTT.

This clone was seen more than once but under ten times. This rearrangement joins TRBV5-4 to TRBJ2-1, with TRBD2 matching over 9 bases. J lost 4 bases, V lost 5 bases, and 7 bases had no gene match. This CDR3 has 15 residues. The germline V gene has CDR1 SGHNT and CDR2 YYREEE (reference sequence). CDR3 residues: CASRIAGAGYNEQFF. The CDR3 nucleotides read TGTGCCAGCAGAATAGCGGGAGCGGGGTACAATGAGCAGTTCTTC. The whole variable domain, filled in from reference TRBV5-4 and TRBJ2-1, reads ETGVTQSPTHLIKTRGQQVTLRCSSQSGHNTVSWYQQALGQGPQFIFQYYREEENGRGNFPPRFSGLQFPNYSSELNVNALELDDSALYLCASRIAGAGYNEQFFGPGTRLTVL.

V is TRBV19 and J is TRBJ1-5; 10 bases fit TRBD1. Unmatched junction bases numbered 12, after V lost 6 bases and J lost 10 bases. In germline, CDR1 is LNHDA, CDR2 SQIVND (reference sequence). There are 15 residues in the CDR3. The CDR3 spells CASSRGQGPSPPQHF. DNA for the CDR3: TGTGCCAGTAGCAGGGGACAGGGGCCATCTCCCCCCCAGCATTTT.

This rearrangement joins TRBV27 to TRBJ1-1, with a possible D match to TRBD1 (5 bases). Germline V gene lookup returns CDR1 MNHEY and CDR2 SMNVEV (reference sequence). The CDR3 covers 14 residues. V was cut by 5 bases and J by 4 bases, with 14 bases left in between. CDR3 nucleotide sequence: TGTGCCAGCAGTCAGTTTACAGGTCCCACTGAAGCTTTCTTT. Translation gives CASSQFTGPTEAFF.

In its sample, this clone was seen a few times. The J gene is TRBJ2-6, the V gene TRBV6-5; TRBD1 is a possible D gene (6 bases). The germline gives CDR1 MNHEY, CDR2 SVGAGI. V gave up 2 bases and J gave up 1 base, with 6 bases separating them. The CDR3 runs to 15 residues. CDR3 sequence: CASSYGTSGANVLTF. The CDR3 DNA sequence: TGTGCCAGCAGTTACGGGACATCTGGGGCCAACGTCCTGACTTTC.

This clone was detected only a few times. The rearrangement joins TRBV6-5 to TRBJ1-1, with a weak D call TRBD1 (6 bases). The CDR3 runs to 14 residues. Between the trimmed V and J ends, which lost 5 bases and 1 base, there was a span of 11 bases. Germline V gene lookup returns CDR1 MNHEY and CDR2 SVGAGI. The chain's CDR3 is CASSQRTENTEAFF. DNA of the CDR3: TGTGCCAGCAGTCAACGGACAGAGAACACTGAAGCTTTCTTT.

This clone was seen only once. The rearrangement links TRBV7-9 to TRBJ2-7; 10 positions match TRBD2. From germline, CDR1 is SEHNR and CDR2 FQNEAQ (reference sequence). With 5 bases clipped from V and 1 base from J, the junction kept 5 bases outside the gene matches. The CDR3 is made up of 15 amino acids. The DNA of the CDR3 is TGTGCCAGCAGCCTTACTAGCGGGAATTCCTACGAGCAGTACTTC. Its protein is CASSLTSGNSYEQYF.

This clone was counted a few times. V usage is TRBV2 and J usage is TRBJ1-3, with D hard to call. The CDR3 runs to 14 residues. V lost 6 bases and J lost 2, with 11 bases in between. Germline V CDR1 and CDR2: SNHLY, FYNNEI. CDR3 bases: TGTGCCAGCAGGTACCAATCGGCTGGAAACACCATATATTTT. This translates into CASRYQSAGNTIYF.

The CDR3 is CASSIAGGAYEQYF. The CDR3 region has the DNA TGTGCCAGCAGTATAGCGGGAGGGGCCTACGAGCAGTACTTC. The chain combines TRBV28 with TRBJ2-7, with 11 positions matching TRBD2. This CDR3 has 14 residues. J was trimmed by 2 bases and V by 5 bases; bases with no gene match: 2. Germline V gives CDR1 MDHEN, CDR2 SYDVKM.

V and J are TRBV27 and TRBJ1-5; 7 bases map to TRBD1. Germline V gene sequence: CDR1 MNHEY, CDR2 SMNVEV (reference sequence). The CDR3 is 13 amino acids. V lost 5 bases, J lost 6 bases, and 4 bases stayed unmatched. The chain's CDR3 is CASSAGGAQPQHF. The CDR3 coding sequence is TGTGCCAGCAGTGCAGGGGGAGCTCAGCCCCAGCATTTT.

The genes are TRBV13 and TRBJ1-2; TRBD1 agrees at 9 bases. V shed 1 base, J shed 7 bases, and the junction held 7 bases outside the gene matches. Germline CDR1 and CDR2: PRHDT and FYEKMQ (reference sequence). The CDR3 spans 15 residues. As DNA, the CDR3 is TGTGCCAGCAGCTTAGCCGGACAGGGGAGTAGTGGCTACACCTTC. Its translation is CASSLAGQGSSGYTF.

The DNA for the CDR3 is TGTGCCAGCAGTTCTCCGACTAGCGGGAGGGCCGGGCAGTACTTC. Translated, it gives CASSSPTSGRAGQYF. The chain carries TRBV28 and TRBJ2-7; 14 bases match TRBD2. V gave up 4 bases and J gave up 9 bases; unmatched junction bases: 8. The CDR3 contains 15 residues. Germline assignment: CDR1 MDHEN and CDR2 SYDVKM.

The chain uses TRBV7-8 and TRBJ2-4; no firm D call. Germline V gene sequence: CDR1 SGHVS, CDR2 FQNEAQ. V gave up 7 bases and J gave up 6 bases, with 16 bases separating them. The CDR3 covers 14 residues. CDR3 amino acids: CASNPTGPSNIQYF. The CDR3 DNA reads TGTGCCAGCAACCCAACTGGGCCCTCAAACATTCAGTACTTC.

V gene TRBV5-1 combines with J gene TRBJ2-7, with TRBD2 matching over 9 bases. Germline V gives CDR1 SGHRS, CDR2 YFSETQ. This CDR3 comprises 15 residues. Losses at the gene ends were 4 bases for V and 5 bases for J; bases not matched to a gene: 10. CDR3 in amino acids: CASSGLTSGPHEQYF. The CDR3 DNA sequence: TGCGCCAGCAGCGGCTTGACTAGCGGTCCCCACGAGCAGTACTTC.

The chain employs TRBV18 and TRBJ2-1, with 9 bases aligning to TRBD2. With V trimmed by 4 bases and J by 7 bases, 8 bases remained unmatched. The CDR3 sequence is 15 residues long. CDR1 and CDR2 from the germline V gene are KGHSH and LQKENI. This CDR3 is CASSQNSGSSNEQFF. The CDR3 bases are TGTGCCAGCTCACAGAATAGCGGGAGTTCTAATGAGCAGTTCTTC.

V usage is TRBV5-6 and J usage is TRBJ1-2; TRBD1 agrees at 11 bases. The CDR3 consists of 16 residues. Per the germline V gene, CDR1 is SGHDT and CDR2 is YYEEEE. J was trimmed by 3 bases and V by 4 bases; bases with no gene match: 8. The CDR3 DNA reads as TGTGCCAGCAGCCCGAGGACAGGGGGCCTTTACTATGGCTACACCTTC. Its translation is CASSPRTGGLYYGYTF.